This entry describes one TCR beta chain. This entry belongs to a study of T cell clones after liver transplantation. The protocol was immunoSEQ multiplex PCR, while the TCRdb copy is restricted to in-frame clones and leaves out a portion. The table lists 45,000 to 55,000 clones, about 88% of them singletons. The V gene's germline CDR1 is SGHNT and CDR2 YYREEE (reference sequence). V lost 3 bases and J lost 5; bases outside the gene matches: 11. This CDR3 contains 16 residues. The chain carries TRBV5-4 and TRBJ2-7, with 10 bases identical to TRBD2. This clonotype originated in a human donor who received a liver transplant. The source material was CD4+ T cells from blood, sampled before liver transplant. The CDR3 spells CASSSATIAGGHEQYF. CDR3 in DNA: TGTGCCAGCAGCTCTGCCACCATAGCGGGAGGCCACGAGCAGTACTTC.